This TCR beta chain emerged from a study of blood T cell repertoires in COVID-19. Original data processing: Estimates of nucleated cell counts were drawn from the amplification of reference gene primers. Libraries were prepared by immunoSEQ multiplex PCR; TCRdb keeps only in-frame clonotypes and omits some of them. Clone size and the V and J calls come from that table; the DNA yielded D and trimming. The sample has about 250,000 clones; about 83% are singletons. On this clone: Because the CDR3's place on the DNA is in doubt, the DNA is left out and the CDR3 is given as listed by TCRdb.

The CDR3 comprises 12 residues, both ends counted. The germline V gene has CDR1 SGHNT and CDR2 YYREEE (reference sequence). The clonotype was recovered from a man in his fifties or sixties with acute or convalescent COVID-19. The sequenced sample consisted of peripheral blood. V usage is TRBV5-4 and J usage is TRBJ1-1; the table's D call, TRBD1, has no DNA check behind it. The CDR3: CASSFATGAVVF.